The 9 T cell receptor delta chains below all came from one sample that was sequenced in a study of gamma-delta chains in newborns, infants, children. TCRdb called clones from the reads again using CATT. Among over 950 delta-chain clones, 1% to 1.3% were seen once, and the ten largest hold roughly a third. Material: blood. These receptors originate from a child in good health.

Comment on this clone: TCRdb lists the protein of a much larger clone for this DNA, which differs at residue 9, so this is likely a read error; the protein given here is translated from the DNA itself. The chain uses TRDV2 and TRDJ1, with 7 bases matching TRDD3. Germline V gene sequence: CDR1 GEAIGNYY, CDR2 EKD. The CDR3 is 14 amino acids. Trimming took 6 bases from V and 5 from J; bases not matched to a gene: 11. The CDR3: CACNVLGIADKLIF. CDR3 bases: TGTGCCTGTAACGTACTGGGGATCGCGGATAAACTCATCTTT.

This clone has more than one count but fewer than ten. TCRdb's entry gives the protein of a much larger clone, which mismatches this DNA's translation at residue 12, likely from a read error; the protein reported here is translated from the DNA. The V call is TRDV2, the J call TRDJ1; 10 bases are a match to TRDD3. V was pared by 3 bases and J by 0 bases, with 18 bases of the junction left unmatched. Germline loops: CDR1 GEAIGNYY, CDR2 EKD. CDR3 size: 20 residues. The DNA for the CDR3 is TGTGCCTGTGACCCAGTCGTTACTACTGGGGGATGCGCCGACACCGATAAACTCATCTTT. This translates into CACDPVVTTGGCADTDKLIF.

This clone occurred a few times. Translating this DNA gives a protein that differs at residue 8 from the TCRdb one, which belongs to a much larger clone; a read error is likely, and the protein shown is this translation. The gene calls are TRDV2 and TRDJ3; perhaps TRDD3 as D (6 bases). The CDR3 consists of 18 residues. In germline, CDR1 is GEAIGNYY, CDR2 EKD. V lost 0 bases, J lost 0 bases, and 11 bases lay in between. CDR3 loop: CACDTAGASSWDTRQMFF. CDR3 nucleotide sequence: TGTGCCTGTGACACCGCTGGGGCGAGCTCCTGGGACACCCGACAGATGTTTTTC.

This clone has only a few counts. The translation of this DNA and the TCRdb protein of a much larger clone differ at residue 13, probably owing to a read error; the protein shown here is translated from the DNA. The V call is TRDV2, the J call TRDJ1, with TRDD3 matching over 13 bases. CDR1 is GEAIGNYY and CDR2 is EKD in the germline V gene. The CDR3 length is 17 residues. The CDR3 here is CACDSLLGDTYTGKLIF. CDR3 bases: TGTGCCTGTGACTCTTTACTGGGGGATACGTACACCGGTAAACTCATCTTT.

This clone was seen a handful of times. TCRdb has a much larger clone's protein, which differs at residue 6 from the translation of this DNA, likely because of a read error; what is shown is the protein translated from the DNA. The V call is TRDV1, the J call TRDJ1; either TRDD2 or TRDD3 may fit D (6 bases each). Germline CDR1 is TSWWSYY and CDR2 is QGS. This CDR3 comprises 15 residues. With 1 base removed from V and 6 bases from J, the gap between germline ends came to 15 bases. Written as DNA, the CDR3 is TGTGCTCTTGGGGAACCCTCCTACCTGGGGAATAAACTCATCTTT. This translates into CALGEPSYLGNKLIF.

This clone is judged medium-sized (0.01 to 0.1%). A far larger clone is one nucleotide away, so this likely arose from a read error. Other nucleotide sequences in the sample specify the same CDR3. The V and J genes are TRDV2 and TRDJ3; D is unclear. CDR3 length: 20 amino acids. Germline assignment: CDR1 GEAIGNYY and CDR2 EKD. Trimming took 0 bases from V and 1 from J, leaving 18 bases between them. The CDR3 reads CACDTLKRIPSSWDTRQMFF. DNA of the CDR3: TGTGCCTGTGACACCTTGAAGCGGATTCCAAGTTCCTGGGACACCCGACAGATGTTTTTC.

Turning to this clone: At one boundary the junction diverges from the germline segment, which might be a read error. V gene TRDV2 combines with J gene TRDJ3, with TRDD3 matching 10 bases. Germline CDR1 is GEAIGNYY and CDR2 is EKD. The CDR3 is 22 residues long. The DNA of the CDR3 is TGCGCCTGTGACACAACCGATACTGGGGGATGGGCTAGCTCCTGGAACACCCGACAGATGTTTTTC. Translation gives CACDTTDTGGWASSWNTRQMFF.

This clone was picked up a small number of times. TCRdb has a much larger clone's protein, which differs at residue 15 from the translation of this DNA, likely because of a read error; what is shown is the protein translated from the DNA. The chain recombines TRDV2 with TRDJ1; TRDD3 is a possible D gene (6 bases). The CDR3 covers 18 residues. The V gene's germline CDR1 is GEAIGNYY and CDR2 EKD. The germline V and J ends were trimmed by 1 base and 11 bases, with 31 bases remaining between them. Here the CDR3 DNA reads TGTGCCTGTGACACAGTAGGCGTGGTGGGGGTCGACACCGATAGGCTCATCTTT. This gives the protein CACDTVGVVGVDTDRLIF.

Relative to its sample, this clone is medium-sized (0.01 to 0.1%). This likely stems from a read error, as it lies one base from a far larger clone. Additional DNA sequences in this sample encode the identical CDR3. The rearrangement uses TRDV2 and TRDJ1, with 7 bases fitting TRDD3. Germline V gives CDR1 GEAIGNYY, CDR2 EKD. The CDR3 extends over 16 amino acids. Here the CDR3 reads CACDTVGDKLPDKLIF. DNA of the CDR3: TGTGCCTGTGACACCGTTGGGGATAAGCTCCCCGATAAACTCATCTTC.